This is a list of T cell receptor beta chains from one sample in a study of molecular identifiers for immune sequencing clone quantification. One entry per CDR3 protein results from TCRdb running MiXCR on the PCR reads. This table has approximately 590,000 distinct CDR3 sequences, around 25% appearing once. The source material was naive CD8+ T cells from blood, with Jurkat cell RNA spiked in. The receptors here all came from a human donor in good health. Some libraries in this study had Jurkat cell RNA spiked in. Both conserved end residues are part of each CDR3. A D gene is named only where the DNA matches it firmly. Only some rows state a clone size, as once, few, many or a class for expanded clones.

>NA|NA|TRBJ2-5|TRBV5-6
CATSLDSGPGQTQYF
TGTGCCACCAGCTTGGACTCGGGGCCTGGACAGACCCAGTACTTC
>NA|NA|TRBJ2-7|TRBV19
CASSTQDFSYEQYF
TGTGCCAGTAGTACCCAGGACTTCTCCTACGAGCAGTACTTC
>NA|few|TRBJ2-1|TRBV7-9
CASSLARYGAYNEQFF
TGTGCCAGCAGCTTAGCGCGGTACGGGGCCTACAATGAGCAGTTCTTC
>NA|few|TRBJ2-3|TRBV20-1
CSALRGIVDTQYF
TGCAGTGCTCTAAGGGGGATCGTAGATACGCAGTATTTT
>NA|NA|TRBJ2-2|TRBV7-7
CASTDQRAARELFF
TGTGCCAGCACGGACCAGCGGGCCGCCAGGGAGCTGTTTTTT
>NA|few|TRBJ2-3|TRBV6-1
CASSELGGTPADTQYF
TGTGCCAGCAGTGAACTCGGCGGGACCCCCGCAGATACGCAGTATTTT
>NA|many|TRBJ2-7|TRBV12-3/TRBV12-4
CASSFGGGTYEQYF
TGTGCCAGCAGTTTTGGAGGGGGTACCTACGAGCAGTACTTC
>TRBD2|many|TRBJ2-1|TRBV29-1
CSVEELAGNTRSYNEQFF
TGCAGCGTTGAAGAACTAGCGGGAAATACCAGGTCCTACAATGAGCAGTTCTTC
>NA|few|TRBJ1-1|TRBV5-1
CASSLEVLDEAFF
TGCGCCAGCAGCTTGGAAGTTTTGGATGAAGCTTTCTTT
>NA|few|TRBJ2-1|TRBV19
CASSIGFGPNEQFF
TGTGCCAGTAGTATAGGTTTCGGTCCGAATGAGCAGTTCTTC
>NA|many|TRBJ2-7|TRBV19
CASSLQYSYEQYF
TGTGCCAGTAGTTTACAATACTCCTACGAGCAGTACTTC
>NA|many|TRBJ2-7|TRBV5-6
CASSPDTSYEQYF
TGTGCCAGCAGCCCCGACACTTCCTACGAGCAGTACTTC
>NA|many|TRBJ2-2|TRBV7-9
CASSFPGDYTGELFF
TGTGCCAGCAGCTTTCCCGGGGATTACACCGGGGAGCTGTTTTTT
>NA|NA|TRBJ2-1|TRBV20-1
CSARDLQGIAYNEQFF
TGCAGTGCTAGAGATCTTCAGGGTATTGCCTACAATGAGCAGTTCTTC
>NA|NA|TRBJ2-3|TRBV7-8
CASSLVLGRVNQPQYF
TGTGCCAGCAGCTTAGTGTTGGGGAGAGTCAATCAGCCCCAGTATTTT
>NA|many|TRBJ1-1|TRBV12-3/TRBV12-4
CASSFGGEAFF
TGTGCCAGCAGTTTCGGGGGTGAAGCTTTCTTT
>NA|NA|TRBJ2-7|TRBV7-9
CASSLGGREQYF
TGTGCCAGCAGCTTAGGGGGTCGGGAGCAGTACTTC
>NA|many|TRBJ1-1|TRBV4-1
CASSQAQGTEAFF
TGCGCCAGCAGCCAAGCACAGGGCACTGAAGCTTTCTTT
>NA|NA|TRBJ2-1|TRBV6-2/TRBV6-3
CASGPSWTSYNEQFF
TGTGCCAGCGGACCTTCGTGGACCTCCTACAATGAGCAGTTCTTC
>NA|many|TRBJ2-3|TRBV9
CASNVGAADTQYF
TGTGCCAGCAATGTGGGGGCTGCAGATACGCAGTATTTT
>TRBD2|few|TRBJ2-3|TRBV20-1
CSARAHPPSGDTDTQYF
TGCAGTGCTAGAGCCCACCCCCCTAGCGGGGACACAGATACGCAGTATTTT
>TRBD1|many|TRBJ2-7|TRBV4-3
CASSQGTGAIYEQYF
TGCGCCAGCAGCCAGGGGACAGGGGCGATTTACGAGCAGTACTTC
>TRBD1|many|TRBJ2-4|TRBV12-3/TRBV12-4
CASSLGQGVNIQYF
TGTGCCAGCAGCCTTGGACAGGGGGTGAACATTCAGTACTTC
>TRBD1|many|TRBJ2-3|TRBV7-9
CASSATGTGVLDTQYF
TGTGCCAGCAGCGCAACCGGGACAGGGGTTTTAGATACGCAGTATTTT
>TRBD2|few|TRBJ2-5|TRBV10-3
CAISEGGTSLYEETQYF
TGTGCCATCAGTGAGGGCGGGACTAGCTTGTACGAAGAGACCCAGTACTTC
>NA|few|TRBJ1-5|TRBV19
CASSVINRAGQPQHF
TGTGCCAGTAGTGTCATAAACAGGGCGGGGCAGCCCCAGCATTTT
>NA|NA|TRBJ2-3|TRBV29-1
CSVEWGGSGFDPSPDTQYF
TGCAGCGTTGAATGGGGAGGTTCAGGCTTCGATCCCTCTCCAGATACGCAGTATTTT
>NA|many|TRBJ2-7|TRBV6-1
CASVGYEQYF
TGTGCCAGCGTTGGATACGAGCAGTACTTC
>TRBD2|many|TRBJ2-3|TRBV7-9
CASSLVSGGPSTDTQYF
TGTGCCAGCAGCTTAGTTAGCGGGGGGCCGAGCACAGATACGCAGTATTTT
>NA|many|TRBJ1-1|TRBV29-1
CSVLGNTEAFF
TGCAGCGTTCTTGGCAACACTGAAGCTTTCTTT
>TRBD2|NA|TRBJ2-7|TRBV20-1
CSATRPSGGSAQYF
TGCAGTGCTACTAGGCCTAGCGGGGGGTCCGCGCAGTACTTC
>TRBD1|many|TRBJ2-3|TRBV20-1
CSARGDRADTQYF
TGCAGTGCTAGAGGGGACAGGGCAGATACGCAGTATTTT
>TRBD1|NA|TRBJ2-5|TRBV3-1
CASSHTQLQGAKETQYF
TGTGCCAGCAGCCATACCCAACTACAGGGGGCAAAAGAGACCCAGTACTTC
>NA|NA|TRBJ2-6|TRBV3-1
CASHRGGANVQTF
TGTGCCAGCCACAGGGGCGGGGCCAACGTCCAGACTTTC
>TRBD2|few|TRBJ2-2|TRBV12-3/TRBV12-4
CASRAGTSRAGELVF
TGTGCCAGCAGAGCAGGGACTAGCAGAGCCGGGGAGCTGGTTTTT
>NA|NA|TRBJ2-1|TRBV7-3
CASSAHGSSYNEQFF
TGTGCCAGCAGCGCACACGGAAGCTCCTACAATGAGCAGTTCTTC
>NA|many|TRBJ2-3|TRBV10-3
CAINSARADTQYF
TGTGCCATCAATAGCGCCCGGGCAGATACGCAGTATTTT